One T cell receptor beta chain is described in this entry. Compared with germline, one end of the junction differs, possibly owing to a read error. Patients with uncontrolled infections, other autoimmune diseases, pregnancy or lactation were excluded. The data originate from a study of T cells in Graves' hyperthyroidism and ophthalmopathy. What was amplified from RNA transcripts were TCR beta CDR3 regions. TCR CDR3 regions were first amplified by RT-PCR with HTBI primers. From the multiplex PCR reads, TCRdb called clonotypes with MiXCR, one entry per CDR3 protein. The profile covers more than 500,000 distinct CDR3 sequences, with over 35% appearing a single time and about 45% taken by the ten largest. This CDR3 has 15 amino acids. CDR1 and CDR2 (germline): SEHNR, FQNEAQ (reference sequence).

The V and J genes are TRBV7-9 and TRBJ1-1; possibly TRBD1 for D (5 bases). Material: peripheral blood or thyroid tissue (not recorded which). This TCR derives from an adult woman with Graves' disease, either hyperthyroidism or ophthalmopathy (not recorded which). The CDR3 DNA is TGCGCCAGCAGCCACGAATATGGACAAACCACTGAGGCTTTCTTT. Protein: CASSHEYGQTTEAFF.